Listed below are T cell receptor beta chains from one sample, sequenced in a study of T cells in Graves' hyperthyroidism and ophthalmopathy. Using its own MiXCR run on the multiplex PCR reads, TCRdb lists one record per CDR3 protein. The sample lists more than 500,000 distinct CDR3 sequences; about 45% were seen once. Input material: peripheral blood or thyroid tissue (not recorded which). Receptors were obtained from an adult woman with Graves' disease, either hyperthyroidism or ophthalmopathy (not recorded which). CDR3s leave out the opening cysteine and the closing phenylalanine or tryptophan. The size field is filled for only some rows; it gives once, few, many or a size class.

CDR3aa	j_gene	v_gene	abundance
ASSLVPSGEYEQY	TRBJ2-7	TRBV7-9	many
SAYDRMNTEAF	TRBJ1-1	TRBV29-1	-
ASSNGGNQPQH	TRBJ1-5	TRBV2	-
ASADRGGAEAF	TRBJ1-1	TRBV11-2	-
ASSLGPAGGYYEQY	TRBJ2-7	TRBV7-6	-
SAPDGTVNSPLH	TRBJ1-6	TRBV20-1	-
ASSLSQGPYEQY	TRBJ2-7	TRBV7-2	-
ASNTPRARGLASYEQY	TRBJ2-7	TRBV14	many
ASSWTSGYGQY	TRBJ2-7	TRBV7-9	-
SAPDRGGVGNQPQH	TRBJ1-5	TRBV20-1	-
ATSRDLASRGSQPQH	TRBJ1-5	TRBV15	few
ASSLDGAVETQY	TRBJ2-5	TRBV11-2	-
ASSVGQGMTEAF	TRBJ1-1	TRBV5-1	many
ASSPRQDTYEQY	TRBJ2-7	TRBV2	many
ASSLVQAGGTGELF	TRBJ2-2	TRBV5-1	many
ASARRTGEQY	TRBJ2-7	TRBV6-5	-
AWNGVIFNSPLH	TRBJ1-6	TRBV30	few
SARGPPRHLH	TRBJ1-6	TRBV20-1	-
ASRRFVQEYGYT	TRBJ1-2	TRBV19	-
AISESGNTGELF	TRBJ2-2	TRBV10-3	few
SASSAELQETQY	TRBJ2-5	TRBV20-1	few
ASTRDSNEKLF	TRBJ1-4	TRBV2	-
ASSLFGGLEQY	TRBJ2-7	TRBV11-2	many
SVLLAGGLYEQY	TRBJ2-7	TRBV29-1	-
ASSLAGVRQETQY	TRBJ2-5	TRBV7-2	many
ASSPSPLAGTDTQY	TRBJ2-3	TRBV5-1	-
SAGGDSSGNTIY	TRBJ1-3	TRBV29-1	-
SARPGQGSPLH	TRBJ1-6	TRBV20-1	-
ASSHSKGTGYGYT	TRBJ1-2	TRBV4-1	many
ASRGAGPVDDEQY	TRBJ2-7	TRBV7-9	-
AISTYEQY	TRBJ2-7	TRBV10-3	-
ASSVGRKSYGYT	TRBJ1-2	TRBV10-2	once
ATSDLRWTAEDLT	TRBJ2-6	TRBV24-1	-
ASSLHTEKLF	TRBJ1-4	TRBV2	-
ASSPTGQGYT	TRBJ1-2	TRBV7-8	few
ATEGTASGMNTIY	TRBJ1-3	TRBV24-1	-
ASRVAGDTYNEQF	TRBJ2-1	TRBV5-1	-
ASSWAGRNTEAF	TRBJ1-1	TRBV6-6	many
ASTLGGSDTGEQY	TRBJ2-7	TRBV7-9	-
ASSATPIGRGLGYT	TRBJ1-2	TRBV11-2	-
ATSDHTGGDGYT	TRBJ1-2	TRBV24-1	once
SVELSGRTGEQY	TRBJ2-7	TRBV29-1	-
SATHRGSNYGYT	TRBJ1-2	TRBV20-1	-
ASSYDSPSYGYT	TRBJ1-2	TRBV6-5	-
ASSAGQLLSEKLF	TRBJ1-4	TRBV19	many
ASSSHVLDREFGYT	TRBJ1-2	TRBV7-4	-
SVAGLAFKGETQY	TRBJ2-5	TRBV29-1	-
ASSWTSGEQY	TRBJ2-7	TRBV5-6	many
ATSSEQGGTNEKLF	TRBJ1-4	TRBV15	-
ASSRGAYEQY	TRBJ2-7	TRBV14	many
ASSFDLYQETQY	TRBJ2-5	TRBV7-9	many
ASRGRLSYEQY	TRBJ2-7	TRBV10-3	many
ASSGAGTGGGTIY	TRBJ1-3	TRBV7-9	-
ASSSRGRGNYGYT	TRBJ1-2	TRBV9	many
ASSFPLPEQH	TRBJ2-7	TRBV7-2	-
ASSLDRLAPNTGELF	TRBJ2-2	TRBV2	many
AGGEGYGYT	TRBJ1-2	TRBV2	-
ASRQGDIPGGYT	TRBJ1-2	TRBV5-1	-
ASSLRDPEEGYT	TRBJ1-2	TRBV7-2	many
ASSESWQKYNSPLH	TRBJ1-6	TRBV2	-